Shown below are 31 T cell receptor beta chains from a single sample sequenced in a study of T cell repertoires in cytomegalovirus infection. TCRdb ran MiXCR on the reads and lists one entry per CDR3 protein. The data contain some 900,000 distinct CDR3 sequences, about 31% of them seen just once; the ten biggest clones take up about an eighth. Their cognate antigens are unknown. The material was cultured CD8+ T cells from PBMCs, obtained from culture after CMV antigen stimulation. The receptors here all came from a human donor in good health (CMV status not recorded). Some clones in this sample may be carry-over from other donors' samples.

A remark on this clonotype: The CDR3 ends on some other residue instead of the conserved phenylalanine or tryptophan, so this is likely a read error. V is TRBV7-4 and J is TRBJ2-7, with a tentative D call TRBD2 (5 bases). Germline values: CDR1 SGHVT, CDR2 SQSDAQ. The CDR3 spans 14 residues. The ends were cut back, 5 bases at V and 4 bases at J, with 15 bases in the middle. The CDR3 reads CASSPRGASYEQYS. The CDR3 DNA reads TGTGCCAGCAGCCCCCGGGGAGCATCTTACGAGCAGTACTCC.

The rearrangement joins TRBV25-1 to TRBJ1-1; perhaps TRBD1 as D (5 bases). Trimming left V 4 bases short and J 4 bases short, with 13 bases between. The CDR3 covers 14 residues. Per the germline V gene, CDR1 is MGHDK and CDR2 is SYGVNS. CDR3 coding DNA: TGTGCCAGCAGTGCCCATAAGGGGTTCACTGAAGCTTTCTTT. It encodes CASSAHKGFTEAFF.

This sequence joins TRBV2 and TRBJ1-2; the match to TRBD1 covers 7 bases. V gave up 8 bases and J gave up 3 bases; unmatched junction bases: 6. The CDR3 is 13 amino acids. From germline, CDR1 is SNHLY and CDR2 FYNNEI. The CDR3 DNA reads as TGTGCCAGCTACGACAGGGAGGACTATGGCTACACCTTC. Protein: CASYDREDYGYTF. Full variable domain (missing parts from reference TRBV2 and TRBJ1-2): EPEVTQTPSHQVTQMGQEVILRCVPISNHLYFYWYRQILGQKVEFLVSFYNNEISEKSEIFDDQFSVERPDGSNFTLKIRSTKLEDSAMYFCASYDREDYGYTFGSGTRLTVV.

This chain links TRBV4-1 with TRBJ2-5, with no clear D. The V end was cut by 1 base, the J end by 2 bases, with 8 bases between. This CDR3 has 14 amino acids. The germline CDR1 and CDR2 sequences are MGHRA and YSYEKL. The CDR3 spells CASSQGEYQETQYF. The CDR3 region has the DNA TGCGCCAGCAGCCAAGGAGAATATCAAGAGACCCAGTACTTC.

This clonotype was observed a few times. The V and J genes are TRBV7-9 and TRBJ2-7, with 7 bases matching TRBD1. Trimming took 4 bases from V and 4 from J; bases not matched to a gene: 13. This CDR3 is 16 amino acids long. The V gene's germline CDR1 is SEHNR and CDR2 FQNEAQ (reference sequence). The CDR3 here is CASSSVWGTDAYEQYV. In nucleotides, the CDR3 is TGTGCCAGCAGCTCCGTCTGGGGGACAGACGCGTACGAGCAGTACGTC.

The chain joins TRBV11-2 to TRBJ2-2; TRBD2 matches 7 bases. The J segment lost 1 base and the V segment lost 2 bases, leaving 4 bases of the junction unmatched. The CDR3 covers 16 residues. The germline gives CDR1 SGHAT, CDR2 FQNNGV. The CDR3 coding sequence is TGTGCCAGCAGCTTATTCCTAGCGGTGAACACCGGGGAGCTGTTTTTT. This gives the protein CASSLFLAVNTGELFF.

The V gene is TRBV19, the J gene TRBJ1-1, with D maybe TRBD1 (5 bases). Germline-derived CDR1 and CDR2 are LNHDA and SQIVND (reference sequence). The CDR3 is made up of 14 amino acids. V was cut by 3 bases and J by 8 bases, with 16 bases left in between. CDR3 region: CASSIKSRGREAFF. CDR3 in DNA: TGTGCCAGTAGTATTAAATCGAGGGGCCGGGAAGCTTTCTTT.

The rearrangement links TRBV9 to TRBJ1-6, with 8 bases fitting TRBD1. This CDR3 spans 17 amino acids. Germline CDR1 SGDLS, CDR2 YYNGEE. J gave up 8 bases and V 0 bases, and 10 bases lay outside the gene matches. The CDR3 is CASSVAGDRSGYSPLHF. As DNA, the CDR3 is TGTGCCAGCAGCGTAGCTGGGGACAGGTCCGGATATTCACCCCTCCACTTT.

This clonotype was picked up a small number of times. The chain couples TRBV24-1 to TRBJ1-1, with D uncertain. The CDR3 has 12 amino acids. Germline-derived CDR1 and CDR2 are KGHDR and SFDVKD. Trimming removed 4 bases at V and 5 bases at J, with 7 bases between. CDR3 in amino acids: CATSDGVTEAFF. The CDR3 DNA reads as TGTGCCACCAGTGACGGGGTGACTGAAGCTTTCTTT.

The genes are TRBV12-3 or TRBV12-4 and TRBJ1-5; 10 bases match TRBD1. This CDR3 has 12 residues. Unmatched junction bases numbered 5, after V lost 9 bases and J lost 9 bases. CDR3 in DNA: TGTGCCAGTGGGGACAGGGGATGGCCCCAGCATTTT. This encodes CASGDRGWPQHF.

The V gene is TRBV20-1, the J gene TRBJ1-3; 8 bases fit TRBD1. Per germline, CDR1 DFQATT and CDR2 SNEGSKA (reference sequence). V was pared by 5 bases and J by 4 bases, with 10 bases of the junction left unmatched. The CDR3 runs to 15 residues. CDR3 DNA: TGCAGTGCTTTCTCTTTCAGGGGGCTCGGAAACACCATATATTTT. This encodes CSAFSFRGLGNTIYF.

A few counts support this clonotype. The chain carries TRBV25-1 and TRBJ2-5; 8 bases map to TRBD2. In germline, CDR1 is MGHDK, CDR2 SYGVNS. V was clipped by 2 bases and J by 1 base; unmatched bases: 6. CDR3 length: 16 amino acids. The chain's CDR3 is CASSEAAGGPQETQYF. The CDR3 region has the DNA TGTGCCAGCAGTGAAGCCGCGGGGGGACCCCAAGAGACCCAGTACTTC. The full variable domain, completed using reference TRBV25-1 and TRBJ2-5, is EADIYQTPRYLVIGTGKKITLECSQTMGHDKMYWYQQDPGMELHLIHYSYGVNSTEKGDLSSESTVSRIRTEHFPLTLESARPSHTSQYLCASSEAAGGPQETQYFGPGTRLLVL.

The chain carries TRBV7-9 and TRBJ2-7; TRBD1 is a possible D gene (7 bases). The CDR3 length is 16 residues. The ends were cut back, 1 base at V and 7 bases at J, with 20 bases in the middle. The germline gives CDR1 SEHNR, CDR2 FQNEAQ (reference sequence). This CDR3 is CASSLVGGGQVYEQYF. CDR3 nucleotides: TGTGCCAGCAGCTTAGTAGGGGGAGGACAGGTCTATGAGCAGTACTTC.

This clonotype was recorded many times. The chain joins TRBV2 to TRBJ1-6; D call uncertain. Germline-derived CDR1 and CDR2 are SNHLY and FYNNEI. This CDR3 contains 17 residues. Trimming stripped 0 bases from V and 0 bases from J, with 9 bases between. This CDR3 reads CASSEAARSSYNSPLHF. The DNA for the CDR3 is TGTGCCAGCAGTGAAGCGGCGAGGAGCTCCTATAATTCACCCCTCCACTTT.

This clonotype occurred many times. The chain employs TRBV19 and TRBJ1-6; D is ambiguous. The V gene lost 8 bases and the J gene lost 5 bases, with 10 bases spanning the gap. CDR1 and CDR2 (germline): LNHDA, SQIVND (reference sequence). This CDR3 is 13 amino acids long. In nucleotides, the CDR3 is TGTGCCAGTGCGGACGGAGATAATTCACCCCTCCACTTT. Its protein product is CASADGDNSPLHF.

V gene TRBV19 combines with J gene TRBJ2-7, with no clear D. V lost 4 bases and J lost 3, with 10 bases in between. CDR1 and CDR2 (germline): LNHDA, SQIVND (reference sequence). This CDR3 contains 13 residues. The CDR3 region has the DNA TGTGCCAGTAGTACGGTCTGGGACTACGAGCAGTACTTC. It encodes CASSTVWDYEQYF.

The chain employs TRBV5-6 and TRBJ1-2, with D possibly TRBD1 on 5 matching bases. Germline V gives CDR1 SGHDT, CDR2 YYEEEE. Trimming left V 0 bases short and J 4 bases short, with 16 bases between. This CDR3 comprises 16 residues. CDR3: CASSLGGGVATYGYTF. The CDR3, as DNA: TGTGCCAGCAGCTTGGGGGGGGGAGTTGCTACCTATGGCTACACCTTC.

The V call is TRBV7-9, the J call TRBJ2-2, with D possibly being TRBD2 (5 bases). V lost 5 bases and J 6 bases, leaving 10 bases between the germline ends. Germline V lookup: CDR1 SEHNR, CDR2 FQNEAQ (reference sequence). This CDR3 is 13 amino acids long. CDR3 sequence (DNA): TGTGCCAGCAGCGGCGGACTGGCCGGGGAGCTGTTTTTT. Amino acid sequence: CASSGGLAGELFF.

This clonotype has only a few counts. J is TRBJ1-2 and V is TRBV6-2 or TRBV6-3; D possibly corresponds to TRBD1 (6 bases). Germline V gives CDR1 MNHEY, CDR2 SVGEGT. V gave up 0 bases and J gave up 2 bases, with 13 bases separating them. The CDR3 covers 16 residues. The CDR3 DNA is TGTGCCAGCAGTTACTCAAGAGTGACAGGAAACTATGGCTACACCTTC. Protein product: CASSYSRVTGNYGYTF.

The sample holds a few counts of this clonotype. The chain employs TRBV20-1 and TRBJ2-7, with 9 nucleotides matching TRBD2. This CDR3 has 13 amino acids. Per germline, CDR1 DFQATT and CDR2 SNEGSKA (reference sequence). With 1 base clipped from V and 3 bases from J, the junction kept 1 base outside the gene matches. CDR3 DNA: TGCAGTGCTAGAGGTAGCGGGGGCTACGAGCAGTACTTC. Protein product: CSARGSGGYEQYF.

This clonotype was recorded a few times. The chain joins TRBV7-2 to TRBJ2-1; D perhaps matches TRBD1 (6 bases). Germline CDR1 reads SGHTA; CDR2 reads FQGNSA. Trimming left V 5 bases short and J 0 bases short, with 14 bases between. The length of the CDR3 is 16 residues. In DNA, the CDR3 is TGTGCCAGCAGCGCACAGGGCCTTAGCTCCTACAATGAGCAGTTCTTC. Residues: CASSAQGLSSYNEQFF.

This clonotype was counted a few times. The chain joins TRBV13 to TRBJ2-1; D ambiguous. Germline loops: CDR1 PRHDT, CDR2 FYEKMQ (reference sequence). The CDR3 runs 15 residues. Trimming removed 1 base at V and 5 bases at J, with 12 bases between. The CDR3 DNA reads as TGTGCCAGCAGCTTAGTCCTAGAGTTGAACAATGAGCAGTTCTTC. Its protein is CASSLVLELNNEQFF.

The chain combines TRBV6-5 with TRBJ2-7; D not certain. Trimming removed 2 bases from V and 5 bases from J, with 13 bases in between. CDR3 length: 14 amino acids. Germline CDR1 is MNHEY and CDR2 is SVGAGI. The CDR3 DNA reads as TGTGCCAGCAGTTACCTACCTGTAGGGAACGAGCAGTACGTC. Its protein product is CASSYLPVGNEQYV.

This clonotype turned up a few times. V gene TRBV6-6 combines with J gene TRBJ1-1; tentatively, D is TRBD1 (6 bases). V lost 5 bases and J lost 6, with 25 bases in between. This CDR3 is built from 17 residues. The germline V gene encodes CDR1 MNHNY and CDR2 SVGAGI (reference sequence). In nucleotides, the CDR3 is TGTGCCAGCAGTGACCCGTACCCTCGCTATACAGGGCCTGAAGCTTTCTTT. Its translation: CASSDPYPRYTGPEAFF.

The chain employs TRBV20-1 and TRBJ1-2, with 7 bases aligning to TRBD1. CDR1 is DFQATT and CDR2 is SNEGSKA in the germline V gene (reference sequence). This CDR3 has 14 residues. Trimming took 3 bases from V and 0 from J; bases not matched to a gene: 4. Here the CDR3 reads CSASLRGANYGYTF. In DNA form, the CDR3 reads TGCAGTGCTAGCCTCAGGGGGGCTAACTATGGCTACACCTTC.

Only a few counts were recorded for this clonotype. V and J are TRBV27 and TRBJ2-2; 9 bases are shared with TRBD2. This CDR3 spans 19 amino acids. V was pared by 5 bases and J by 6 bases, with 19 bases of the junction left unmatched. Germline V gives CDR1 MNHEY, CDR2 SMNVEV (reference sequence). CDR3 loop: CASSRALAGGAGFSGELFF. In DNA form, the CDR3 reads TGTGCCAGCAGTCGCGCGCTGGCGGGGGGGGCGGGGTTTTCCGGGGAGCTGTTTTTT.

V gene TRBV2 combines with J gene TRBJ1-1; maybe TRBD1 (6 bases). The CDR3 extends over 16 amino acids. The germline V gene has CDR1 SNHLY and CDR2 FYNNEI. Trimming cost V 5 bases and J 1 base, with 17 bases left between them. The CDR3 DNA reads as TGTGCCAGCAGTTCACGGCCCGGACAGACGAACACTGAAGCTTTCTTT. Protein sequence: CASSSRPGQTNTEAFF.

This clonotype came up a few times. The CDR3 DNA reads as TGCAGCGCGCCAGGCCTCTCCTACAATGAGCAGTTCTTC. Amino acid sequence: CSAPGLSYNEQFF. V usage is TRBV29-1 and J usage is TRBJ2-1; no definite D call. Germline V CDR1 and CDR2: SQVTM, ANQGSEA. The CDR3 runs 13 residues. The ends were cut back, 7 bases at V and 0 bases at J, with 10 bases in the middle.

The chain couples TRBV7-2 to TRBJ2-3; TRBD2 is a possible D gene (5 bases). CDR3 size: 15 residues. Trimming cost V 5 bases and J 1 base, with 13 bases left between them. The germline gives CDR1 SGHTA, CDR2 FQGNSA. The CDR3 sequence: CASSPGRARTDTQYF. CDR3 DNA: TGTGCCAGCAGCCCTGGGCGGGCCCGCACAGATACGCAGTATTTT.

On this clonotype itself: An end of the junction differs from the germline gene, which may be a read error. V is TRBV6-1 and J is TRBJ2-4; D uncertain. Germline V gives CDR1 MNHNS, CDR2 SASEGT. There are 16 residues in the CDR3. The CDR3 region has the DNA TGTGCCAACAGTGATTTTTTAGGTGACGCCAAAAACATTCAGTACTTC. It translates to CANSDFLGDAKNIQYF.

There are a few counts of this clonotype. The chain combines TRBV4-1 with TRBJ1-2; possibly TRBD1 for D (6 bases). This CDR3 region has 15 residues. From germline, CDR1 is MGHRA and CDR2 YSYEKL. Trimming took off 0 bases at V and 5 bases at J, with 13 bases between the two ends. The CDR3: CASSQDTSTGYGYTF. The CDR3 DNA is TGCGCCAGCAGCCAAGATACCAGTACAGGGTATGGCTACACCTTC.